Shown below are 8 T cell receptor beta chains from a single sample sequenced in a study of OX40 agonist ivuxolimab in advanced cancers. The assay was immunoSEQ multiplex PCR, and TCRdb's table has in-frame clones only and misses some. The table has roughly 48,000 clones, around nine tenths seen once. The sample was CD4+ or CD8+ T cells sorted from blood, taken in a trial of the OX40 agonist ivuxolimab. Source of these receptors: an adult with an advanced solid tumor such as melanoma, head and neck, liver or kidney cancer.

The chain has TRBV9 and TRBJ2-3; the match to TRBD2 covers 12 bases. The CDR3 loop spans 17 amino acids. Germline V lookup: CDR1 SGDLS, CDR2 YYNGEE. J lost 4 bases, V lost 4 bases, and 10 bases had no gene match. CDR3 DNA: TGTGCCAGCAGCCTCATGGGGCTAGCGGGGGGGGCAGATACGCAGTATTTT. It encodes CASSLMGLAGGADTQYF.

The chain joins TRBV12-1 to TRBJ2-2; the tabulated D call, TRBD2, remains unverified against the DNA. TRBV12-1 is termed a pseudogene. The CDR3 extends over 17 amino acids. Written as DNA, the CDR3 is TGTGCCAGCAGCTTTGATAGCGGGGGGCTTAACACCGGGGAGCTGTTTTTT. Translation: CASSFDSGGLNTGELFF.

The chain combines TRBV2 with TRBJ1-2; no clear D. Germline assignment: CDR1 SNHLY and CDR2 FYNNEI. The CDR3 extends over 17 amino acids. V was pared by 5 bases and J by 2 bases, with 21 bases between. The CDR3 spells CASSPGFLLAPNYGYTF. In DNA, the CDR3 is TGTGCCAGCAGTCCGGGGTTCCTGTTAGCGCCAAACTATGGCTACACCTTC.

The J gene is TRBJ1-2, the V gene TRBV14; TRBD1 agrees at 8 bases. Per germline, CDR1 SGHDN and CDR2 FVKESK. The length of the CDR3 is 14 residues. V was clipped by 3 bases and J by 5 bases; unmatched bases: 5. CDR3 nucleotides: TGTGCCAGCAGCCAGTTACAGGGGGTATATGGCTACACCTTC. Its protein product is CASSQLQGVYGYTF.

The chain has TRBV29-1 and TRBJ1-2; D uncertain. Germline V gene lookup returns CDR1 SQVTM and CDR2 ANQGSEA. The V end was cut by 3 bases, the J end by 0 bases, with 17 bases between. This CDR3 region has 16 residues. CDR3 nucleotide sequence: TGCAGCGTTGACGCTAAACGGACCGCGTCTAACTATGGCTACACCTTC. It yields the protein CSVDAKRTASNYGYTF.

The chain couples TRBV4-1 to TRBJ1-3, with a weak D call TRBD1 (6 bases). Between the trimmed V and J ends, which lost 3 bases and 0 bases, there was a span of 12 bases. Looked up from germline, CDR1 is MGHRA and CDR2 is YSYEKL. This CDR3 is built from 16 residues. The CDR3 loop is CASSHTDRSSGNTIYF. CDR3 nucleotides: TGCGCCAGCAGCCATACCGACAGGAGCTCTGGAAACACCATATATTTT.

A single count supports this clone. The genes are TRBV4-1 and TRBJ2-5; D is possibly TRBD1 or TRBD2 (5 bases each). This CDR3 spans 14 amino acids. Between the trimmed V and J ends, which lost 2 bases and 7 bases, there was a span of 14 bases. Germline CDR1 reads MGHRA; CDR2 reads YSYEKL. CDR3 sequence (DNA): TGCGCCAGCAGCCAATGGGACGGAGAGTGGACCCAGTACTTC. As protein: CASSQWDGEWTQYF.

The rearrangement joins TRBV9 to TRBJ2-5; tentative D call: TRBD2 (6 bases). Trimming left V 4 bases short and J 4 bases short, with 14 bases between. The V gene's germline CDR1 is SGDLS and CDR2 YYNGEE. The length of the CDR3 is 14 residues. DNA of the CDR3: TGTGCCAGCAGCACCACTGGGGGGACAGAGACCCAGTACTTC. It encodes CASSTTGGTETQYF.